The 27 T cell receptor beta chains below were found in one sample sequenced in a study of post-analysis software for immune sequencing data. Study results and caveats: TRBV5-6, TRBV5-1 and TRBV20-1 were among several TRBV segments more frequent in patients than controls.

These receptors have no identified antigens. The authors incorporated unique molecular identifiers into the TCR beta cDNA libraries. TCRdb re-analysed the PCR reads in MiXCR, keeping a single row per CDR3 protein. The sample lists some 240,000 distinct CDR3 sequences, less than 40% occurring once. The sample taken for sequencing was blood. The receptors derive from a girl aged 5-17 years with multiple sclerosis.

This chain's CDR3 is CSVGVGDTQYF. CDR3 coding DNA: TGCAGCGTTGGCGTGGGGGATACGCAGTATTTT. This chain links TRBV29-1 with TRBJ2-3; D is ambiguous. The germline V gene has CDR1 SQVTM and CDR2 ANQGSEA. V was pared by 4 bases and J by 6 bases, with 8 bases between. This CDR3 has 11 amino acids.

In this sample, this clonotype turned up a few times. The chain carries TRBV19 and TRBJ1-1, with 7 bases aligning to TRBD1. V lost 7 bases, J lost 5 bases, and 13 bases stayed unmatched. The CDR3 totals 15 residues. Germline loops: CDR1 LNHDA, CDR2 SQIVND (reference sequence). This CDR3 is CASTPRQGRDTEAFF. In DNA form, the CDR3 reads TGTGCCAGTACCCCGCGACAGGGCAGAGATACTGAAGCTTTCTTT. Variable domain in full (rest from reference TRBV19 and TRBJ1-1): DGGITQSPKYLFRKEGQNVTLSCEQNLNHDAMYWYRQDPGQGLRLIYYSQIVNDFQKGDIAEGYSVSREKKESFPLTVTSAQKNPTAFYLCASTPRQGRDTEAFFGQGTRLTVV.

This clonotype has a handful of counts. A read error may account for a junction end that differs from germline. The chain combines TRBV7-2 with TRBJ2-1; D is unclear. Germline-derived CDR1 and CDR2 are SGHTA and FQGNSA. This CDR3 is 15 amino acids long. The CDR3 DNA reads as TGTGCCAGCAGCTTAGCGGGCCGCTCCTTCAATGAGCAGTTCTTC. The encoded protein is CASSLAGRSFNEQFF. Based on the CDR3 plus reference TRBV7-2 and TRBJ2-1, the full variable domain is GAGVSQSPSNKVTEKGKDVELRCDPISGHTALYWYRQSLGQGLEFLIYFQGNSAPDKSGLPSDRFSAERTGGSVSTLTIQRTQQEDSAVYLCASSLAGRSFNEQFFGPGTRLTVL.

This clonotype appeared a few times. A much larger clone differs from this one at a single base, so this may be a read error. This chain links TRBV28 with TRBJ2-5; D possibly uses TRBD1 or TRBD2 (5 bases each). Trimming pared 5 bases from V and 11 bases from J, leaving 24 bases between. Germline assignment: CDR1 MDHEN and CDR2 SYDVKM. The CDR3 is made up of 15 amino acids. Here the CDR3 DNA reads TGTGCCAGCAGTCCCTGGGGGACGTCAGCCTACGGGCAGTACTTC. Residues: CASSPWGTSAYGQYF.

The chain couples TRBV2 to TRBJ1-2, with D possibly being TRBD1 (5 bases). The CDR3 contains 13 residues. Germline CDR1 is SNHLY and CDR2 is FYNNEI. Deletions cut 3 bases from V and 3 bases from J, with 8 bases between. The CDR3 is CASSDGRDYGYTF. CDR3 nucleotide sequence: TGTGCCAGCAGTGATGGCAGGGACTATGGCTACACCTTC.

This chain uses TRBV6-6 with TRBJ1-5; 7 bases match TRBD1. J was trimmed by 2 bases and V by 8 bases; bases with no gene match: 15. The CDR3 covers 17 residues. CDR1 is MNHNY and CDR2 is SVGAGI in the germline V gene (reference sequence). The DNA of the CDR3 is TGTGCCAGCTGCGAACGAGGCGGAACAGGGGGCAATCAGCCCCAGCATTTT. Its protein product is CASCERGGTGGNQPQHF.

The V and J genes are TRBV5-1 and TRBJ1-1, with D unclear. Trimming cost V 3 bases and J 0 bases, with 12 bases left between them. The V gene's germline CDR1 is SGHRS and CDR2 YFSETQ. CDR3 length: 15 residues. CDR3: CASSYSDGMNTEAFF. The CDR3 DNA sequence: TGCGCCAGCAGCTATTCGGACGGCATGAACACTGAAGCTTTCTTT.

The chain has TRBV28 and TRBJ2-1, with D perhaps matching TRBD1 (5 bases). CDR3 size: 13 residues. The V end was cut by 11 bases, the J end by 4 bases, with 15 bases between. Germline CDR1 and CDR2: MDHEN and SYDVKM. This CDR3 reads CASRARDYNEQFF. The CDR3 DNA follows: TGTGCCTCCCGGGCCAGGGATTACAATGAGCAGTTCTTC.

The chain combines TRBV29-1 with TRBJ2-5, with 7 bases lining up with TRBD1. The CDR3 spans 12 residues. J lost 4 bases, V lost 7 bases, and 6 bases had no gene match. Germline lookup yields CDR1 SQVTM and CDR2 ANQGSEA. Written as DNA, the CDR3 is TGCAGCGGGGGGACAGTTGGAGAGACCCAGTACTTC. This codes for CSGGTVGETQYF.

The CDR3 sequence is CASWDRGLSYNEQFF. DNA for the CDR3: TGTGCCAGTTGGGACAGGGGGCTGTCCTACAATGAGCAGTTCTTC. This rearrangement joins TRBV19 to TRBJ2-1, with TRBD1 matching 12 bases. CDR1 is LNHDA, CDR2 SQIVND, per germline (reference sequence). V trimming: 8 bases; J trimming: 1 base; junction bases outside the gene matches: 3. This CDR3 spans 15 amino acids.

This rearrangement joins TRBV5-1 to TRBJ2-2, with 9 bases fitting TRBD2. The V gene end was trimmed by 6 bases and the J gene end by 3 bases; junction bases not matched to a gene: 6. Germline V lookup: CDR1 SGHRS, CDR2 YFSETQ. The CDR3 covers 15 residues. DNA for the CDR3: TGCGCCAGCACCCTGAGGACTAGCGACACCGGGGAGCTGTTTTTT. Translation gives CASTLRTSDTGELFF.

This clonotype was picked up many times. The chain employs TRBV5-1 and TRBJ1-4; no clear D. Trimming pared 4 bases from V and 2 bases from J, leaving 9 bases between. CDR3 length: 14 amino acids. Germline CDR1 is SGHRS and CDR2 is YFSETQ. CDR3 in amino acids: CASSPTGTNEKLFF. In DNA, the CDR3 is TGCGCCAGCAGCCCGACGGGGACTAATGAAAAACTGTTTTTT.

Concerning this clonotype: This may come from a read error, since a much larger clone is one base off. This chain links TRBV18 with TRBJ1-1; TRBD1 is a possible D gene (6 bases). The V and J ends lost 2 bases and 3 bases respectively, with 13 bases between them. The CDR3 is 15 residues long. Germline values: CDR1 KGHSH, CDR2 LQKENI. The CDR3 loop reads CASSPTGHEDTEAFF. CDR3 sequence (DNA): TGTGCCAGCTCACCAACGGGACATGAGGACACTGAAGCTTTCTTT.

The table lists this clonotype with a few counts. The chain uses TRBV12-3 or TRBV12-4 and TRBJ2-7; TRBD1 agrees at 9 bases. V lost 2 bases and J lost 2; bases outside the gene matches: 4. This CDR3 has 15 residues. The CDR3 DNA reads TGTGCCAGCAGTTTATACAGGGGGCAAACCTACGAGCAGTACTTC. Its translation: CASSLYRGQTYEQYF.

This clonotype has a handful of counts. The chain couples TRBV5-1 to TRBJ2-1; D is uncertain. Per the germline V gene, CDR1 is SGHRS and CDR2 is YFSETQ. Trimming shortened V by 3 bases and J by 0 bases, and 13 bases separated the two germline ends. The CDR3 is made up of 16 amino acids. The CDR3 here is CASSWTGVASYNEQFF. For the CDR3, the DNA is TGCGCCAGCAGCTGGACCGGAGTCGCCTCCTACAATGAGCAGTTCTTC.

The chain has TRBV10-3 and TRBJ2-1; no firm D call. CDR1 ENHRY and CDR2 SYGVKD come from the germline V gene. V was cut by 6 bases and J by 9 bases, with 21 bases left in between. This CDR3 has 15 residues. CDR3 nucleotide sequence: TGTGCCATCAGCCCGTCGATTCGCTTTGTTGGTGAGCAGTTCTTC. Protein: CAISPSIRFVGEQFF.

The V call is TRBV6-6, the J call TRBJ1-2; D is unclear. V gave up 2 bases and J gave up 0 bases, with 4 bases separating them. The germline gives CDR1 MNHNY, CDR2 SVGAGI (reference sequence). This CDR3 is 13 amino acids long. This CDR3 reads CASSYVANYGYTF. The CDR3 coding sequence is TGTGCCAGCAGTTACGTGGCTAACTATGGCTACACCTTC.

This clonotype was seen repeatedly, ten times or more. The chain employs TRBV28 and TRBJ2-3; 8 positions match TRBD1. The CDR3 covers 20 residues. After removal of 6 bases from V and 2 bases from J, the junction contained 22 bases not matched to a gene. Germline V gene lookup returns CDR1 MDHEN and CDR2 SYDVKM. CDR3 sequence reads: CASRPPVGVTGAPSTDTQYF. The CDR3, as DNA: TGTGCCAGCAGACCCCCGGTGGGGGTGACAGGGGCCCCTTCCACAGATACGCAGTATTTT.

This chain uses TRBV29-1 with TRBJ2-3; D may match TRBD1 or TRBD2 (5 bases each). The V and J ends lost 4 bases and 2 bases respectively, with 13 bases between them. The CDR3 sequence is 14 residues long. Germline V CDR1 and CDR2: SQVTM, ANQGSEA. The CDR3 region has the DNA TGCAGCGTTGTTTTAGGGACCTCCACAGATACGCAGTATTTT. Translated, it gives CSVVLGTSTDTQYF.

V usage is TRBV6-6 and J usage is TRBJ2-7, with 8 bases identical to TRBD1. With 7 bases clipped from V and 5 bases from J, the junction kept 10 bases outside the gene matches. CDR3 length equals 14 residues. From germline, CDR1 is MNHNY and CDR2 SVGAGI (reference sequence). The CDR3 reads CASTPRDRSHEQYF. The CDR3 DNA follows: TGTGCCAGCACCCCGAGGGACAGGTCTCACGAGCAGTACTTC.

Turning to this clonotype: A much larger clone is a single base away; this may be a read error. The CDR3 spells CASSLWTGSNQPQHF. CDR3 coding DNA: TGTGCCAGCAGCCTCTGGACAGGTAGCAATCAGCCCCAGCATTTT. The chain joins TRBV3-1 to TRBJ1-5; 7 bases are shared with TRBD1. Trimming cost V 4 bases and J 0 bases; bases outside gene matches: 3. The CDR3 covers 15 residues. Germline CDR1 LGHDT, CDR2 YNNKEL (reference sequence).

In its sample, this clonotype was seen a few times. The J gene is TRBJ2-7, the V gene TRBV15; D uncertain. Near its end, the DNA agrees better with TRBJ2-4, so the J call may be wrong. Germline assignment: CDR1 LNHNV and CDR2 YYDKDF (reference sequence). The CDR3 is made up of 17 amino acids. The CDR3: CATSSVMSPMGKNIQYF. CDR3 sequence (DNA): TGTGCCACCAGCAGTGTTATGTCCCCCATGGGCAAAAACATTCAGTACTTC.

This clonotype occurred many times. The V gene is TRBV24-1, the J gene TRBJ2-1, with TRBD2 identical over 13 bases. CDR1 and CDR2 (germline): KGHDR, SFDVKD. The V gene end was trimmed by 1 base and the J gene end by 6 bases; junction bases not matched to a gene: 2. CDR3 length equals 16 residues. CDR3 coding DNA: TGTGCCACCAGTGATTTCGGGACTAGCGGGACCAATGAGCAGTTCTTC. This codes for CATSDFGTSGTNEQFF.

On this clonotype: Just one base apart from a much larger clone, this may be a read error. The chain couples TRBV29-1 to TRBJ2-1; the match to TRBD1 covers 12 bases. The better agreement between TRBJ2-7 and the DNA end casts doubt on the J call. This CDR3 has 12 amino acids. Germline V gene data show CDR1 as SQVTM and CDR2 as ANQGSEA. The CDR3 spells CTGTGGYNEQYF. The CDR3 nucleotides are TGCACCGGGACAGGGGGCTACAATGAGCAGTACTTC.

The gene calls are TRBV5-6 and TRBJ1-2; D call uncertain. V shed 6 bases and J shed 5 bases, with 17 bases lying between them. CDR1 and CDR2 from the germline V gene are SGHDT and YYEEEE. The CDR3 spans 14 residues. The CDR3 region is CASTLQTGLYGYTF. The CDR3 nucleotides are TGTGCCAGCACCCTACAGACCGGGCTATATGGCTACACCTTC.

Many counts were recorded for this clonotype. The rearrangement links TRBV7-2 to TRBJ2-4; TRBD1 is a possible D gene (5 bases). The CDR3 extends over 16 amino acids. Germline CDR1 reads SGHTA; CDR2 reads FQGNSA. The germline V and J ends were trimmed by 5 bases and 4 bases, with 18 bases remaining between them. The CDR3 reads CASSPRLGQVKNIQYF. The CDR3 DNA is TGTGCCAGCAGCCCGAGGTTGGGGCAAGTGAAAAACATTCAGTACTTC. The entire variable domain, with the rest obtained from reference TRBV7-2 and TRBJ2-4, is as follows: GAGVSQSPSNKVTEKGKDVELRCDPISGHTALYWYRQSLGQGLEFLIYFQGNSAPDKSGLPSDRFSAERTGGSVSTLTIQRTQQEDSAVYLCASSPRLGQVKNIQYFGAGTRLSVL.

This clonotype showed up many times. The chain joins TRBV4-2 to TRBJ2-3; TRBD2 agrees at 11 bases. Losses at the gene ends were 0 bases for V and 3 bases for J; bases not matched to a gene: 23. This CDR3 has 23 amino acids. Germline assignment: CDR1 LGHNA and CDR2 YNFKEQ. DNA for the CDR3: TGTGCCAGCAGCCAAGATAGCAAATCGGGACTAGCGGCGATACCGAACGGGACAGATACGCAGTATTTT. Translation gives CASSQDSKSGLAAIPNGTDTQYF.